This T cell receptor (beta chain) appears in the sequencing data of a study of patients and donors after allogeneic stem cell transplantation (dated by TCRdb to 2020 to 2022). Turning to this clonotype: Which antigen it targets is not known. No clone much larger than this one lies a single base away; base qualities are absent.

The library relied on RT-PCR. Sequencing relied on a NextSeq 550. TCRdb reran the public reads through fastp at Q25 and MiXCR, keeping productive beta chains. All rows with the same CDR3 protein become a single entry with the most common DNA and genes. This sample is represented by about 160,000 distinct CDR3 sequences; over 30% of them were singletons. Of the sample, 50% falls within the top ten clones. V sheds 6 bases and J sheds 9 bases, leaving 15 bases between their ends. Spanning cysteine to phenylalanine, the CDR3 consists of 13 amino acids. Just CDR3 DNA is preserved here, 39 bases in frame from base 1.

Material for sequencing was blood, either unsorted or a sorted T cell fraction (not recorded which). This TCR was sampled from a human donor who was either an allogeneic HSCT recipient or a stem cell or donor lymphocyte infusion donor (not recorded which). It is not recorded whose cells these are; they may come from a transplant donor. Recombination linked TRBV12-3 or TRBV12-4 to TRBJ1-3; confidence is insufficient to name the D gene. The DNA is TGTGCCAGCAGCCTAGACTCGACCGCCACCATATATTTT. Its protein is CASSLDSTATIYF.